These T cell receptor beta chains were read from a single sample in a study of Graves' ophthalmopathy and Graves' hyperthyroidism. Each CDR3 protein is one row after TCRdb ran MiXCR on the multiplex PCR reads. The table lists about 170,000 distinct CDR3 sequences, about 40% of them singletons. Sequencing used peripheral blood. These receptors all stem from a woman in her 40s with Graves' ophthalmopathy. Both conserved end residues are part of each CDR3. A D gene is named only where the DNA matches it firmly. Clone size is given for some rows only: seen once, a few or many times, or a class if the clone is expanded.

j_call,v_call,d_call,clone_size,cdr3_aa,cdr3_nt
TRBJ2-5,TRBV12-3/TRBV12-4,NA,NA,CASSQSGVEETQYF,TGTGCCAGCAGCCAATCTGGGGTGGAAGAGACCCAGTACTTC
TRBJ2-7,TRBV20-1,TRBD2,NA,CSARGGTSGGASYEQYF,TGCAGTGCTAGAGGGGGGACTAGCGGGGGAGCGTCCTACGAGCAGTACTTC
TRBJ2-6,TRBV9,NA,NA,CASNPRGDSGANVLTF,TGTGCCAGCAACCCCAGGGGGGACTCTGGGGCCAACGTCCTGACTTTC
TRBJ2-5,TRBV11-2,TRBD2,few,CASSLDSLAETQYF,TGTGCCAGCAGCTTAGATTCACTAGCGGAGACCCAGTACTTC
TRBJ2-7,TRBV7-8,TRBD1,NA,CASSPFRDRAYEQYF,TGTGCCAGCAGCCCATTCCGGGACAGGGCCTACGAGCAGTACTTC
TRBJ1-6,TRBV28,NA,NA,CASDTRRNSPLHF,TGTGCCAGCGACACACGCCGTAATTCACCCCTCCACTTT
TRBJ2-7,TRBV6-2/TRBV6-3,TRBD2,NA,CASSYPTGAGTSSYEQYF,TGTGCCAGCAGTTATCCTACAGGTGCCGGGACTAGCAGTTACGAGCAGTACTTC
TRBJ1-2,TRBV10-3,TRBD1,many,CAISPGQGSGYTF,TGTGCCATCAGTCCCGGACAGGGATCGGGCTACACCTTC
TRBJ2-7,TRBV12-3/TRBV12-4,TRBD2,NA,CASSSGGPAGNEQYF,TGTGCCAGCAGTTCGGGGGGGCCCGCAGGGAACGAGCAGTACTTC
TRBJ1-3,TRBV6-5,NA,many,CASSYSSGDSGNTIYF,TGTGCCAGCAGTTACTCTTCAGGGGATTCTGGAAACACCATATATTTT
TRBJ1-5,TRBV12-3/TRBV12-4,NA,many,CASSLTGGDQPQHF,TGTGCCAGCAGTTTGACTGGGGGGGATCAGCCCCAGCATTTT
TRBJ2-7,TRBV6-2/TRBV6-3,TRBD2,NA,CASWSTIREGAYEQYF,TGTGCCAGCTGGTCTACTATCCGGGAGGGGGCCTACGAGCAGTACTTC
TRBJ1-1,TRBV6-5,NA,NA,CASSYSTGNTGAFF,TGTGCCAGCAGTTATAGTACGGGAAACACTGGAGCTTTCTTT
TRBJ2-7,TRBV6-1,TRBD2,NA,CASSPSPLGGSSYEQYF,TGTGCCAGCAGCCCTTCCCCCCTCGGGGGGAGCTCCTACGAGCAGTACTTC
TRBJ1-2,TRBV12-3/TRBV12-4,TRBD1,many,CASSPTGRNGYTF,TGTGCCAGCAGTCCGACAGGGAGGAATGGCTACACCTTC
TRBJ2-5,TRBV7-9,NA,many,CASSLGEGSYETQYF,TGTGCCAGCAGCTTAGGAGAAGGTAGCTACGAGACCCAGTACTTC
TRBJ2-2,TRBV28,TRBD1,many,CASRANRGSSTGELFF,TGTGCCAGCAGGGCAAACAGGGGATCGAGCACCGGGGAGCTGTTTTTT
TRBJ2-5,TRBV7-9,NA,NA,CASSSGTEETQYF,TGTGCCAGCAGCTCCGGGACTGAAGAGACCCAGTACTTC
TRBJ2-7,TRBV2,NA,NA,CASSERGTTYEQYF,TGTGCCAGCAGTGAACGCGGGACGACCTACGAGCAGTACTTC
TRBJ2-5,TRBV11-2,NA,NA,CASSLGHFGGYQETQYF,TGTGCCAGCAGCTTAGGCCACTTTGGCGGGTACCAAGAGACCCAGTACTTC
TRBJ1-1,TRBV6-5,NA,NA,CASSYRGGLKNTEAFF,TGTGCCAGCAGTTACCGGGGGGGGTTGAAGAACACTGAAGCTTTCTTT
TRBJ1-2,TRBV2,NA,many,CASSATGINIYGYTF,TGTGCCAGCAGTGCTACAGGGATAAACATCTATGGCTACACCTTC
TRBJ1-5,TRBV28,TRBD1,many,CASSLRTGRGQPQHF,TGTGCCAGCAGTCTGAGGACAGGGAGAGGTCAGCCCCAGCATTTT
TRBJ1-1,TRBV6-5,NA,many,CASSNPLKDTEAFF,TGTGCCAGCAGCAACCCCCTAAAAGACACTGAAGCTTTCTTT
TRBJ2-7,TRBV10-3,NA,many,CATGTPNYSYEQYF,TGTGCCACCGGGACACCAAATTACTCCTACGAGCAGTACTTC
TRBJ2-5,TRBV6-2/TRBV6-3,NA,NA,CASSWVGETQYF,TGTGCCAGCAGCTGGGTGGGGGAGACCCAGTACTTC
TRBJ2-7,TRBV12-3/TRBV12-4,TRBD1,once,CASRQTGQNEQYF,TGTGCCAGCAGGCAGACAGGGCAGAACGAGCAGTACTTC
TRBJ1-5,TRBV12-3/TRBV12-4,NA,NA,CASSWGAGNQPQHF,TGTGCCAGCAGTTGGGGGGCAGGGAATCAGCCCCAGCATTTT
TRBJ1-5,TRBV19,NA,many,CASSTGTHSNQPQHF,TGTGCCAGTAGTACGGGGACTCACTCCAATCAGCCCCAGCATTTT
TRBJ2-7,TRBV6-1,TRBD1,NA,CASKPGQGREQYF,TGTGCCAGCAAACCGGGACAGGGACGCGAGCAGTACTTC
TRBJ2-2,TRBV7-6,NA,NA,CASSLGAGTVNTGELFF,TGTGCCAGCAGCTTAGGTGCCGGGACGGTGAACACCGGGGAGCTGTTTTTT
TRBJ2-2,TRBV12-3/TRBV12-4,NA,NA,CASNPMQGHTGELFF,TGTGCCAGCAACCCCATGCAGGGACACACCGGGGAGCTGTTTTTT
TRBJ2-5,TRBV2,NA,NA,CASTVGSPQETQYF,TGTGCCAGCACGGTCGGGAGCCCTCAAGAGACCCAGTACTTC
TRBJ2-7,TRBV7-2,TRBD2,few,CASSSLTSVNEQYF,TGTGCCAGCAGCTCCCTGACTAGCGTGAACGAGCAGTACTTC
TRBJ1-1,TRBV12-3/TRBV12-4,NA,many,CASSLEGPGTEAFF,TGTGCCAGCAGTTTAGAGGGACCTGGCACTGAAGCTTTCTTT
TRBJ1-2,TRBV6-2/TRBV6-3,NA,many,CASSSGGTPYGYTF,TGTGCCAGCAGTTCGGGCGGAACCCCCTATGGCTACACCTTC
TRBJ2-7,TRBV7-2,TRBD2,many,CASSLASGRAYEQYF,TGTGCCAGCAGCTTAGCTAGCGGGAGGGCCTACGAGCAGTACTTC
TRBJ1-1,TRBV5-1,NA,many,CASSLVGSLNTEAFF,TGCGCCAGCAGCTTGGTCGGCAGCTTGAACACTGAAGCTTTCTTT
TRBJ1-1,TRBV18,NA,many,CASSAFAGTNTEAFF,TGTGCCAGCTCAGCCTTCGCGGGGACGAACACTGAAGCTTTCTTT
TRBJ2-7,TRBV7-3,TRBD1,NA,CASSLTPLGQGAEQYF,TGTGCCAGCAGCTTAACGCCGTTGGGACAGGGGGCCGAGCAGTACTTC
TRBJ2-5,TRBV11-3,NA,once,CASSASLRAGETQYF,TGTGCCAGCAGCGCCAGTTTAAGGGCCGGGGAGACCCAGTACTTC
TRBJ2-2,TRBV6-2/TRBV6-3,TRBD2,many,CASRKSAGGDTGELFF,TGTGCCAGCCGAAAGTCGGCGGGAGGAGACACCGGGGAGCTGTTTTTT
TRBJ2-7,TRBV2,TRBD2,many,CASRYQRGLYEQYF,TGTGCCAGCAGATACCAGCGGGGGTTGTACGAGCAGTACTTC
TRBJ2-7,TRBV6-1,NA,NA,CASSEEGGSSYEQYF,TGTGCCAGCAGTGAGGAGGGTGGCAGCTCCTACGAGCAGTACTTC
TRBJ2-5,TRBV7-2,NA,many,CASSLSLGLLETQYF,TGTGCCAGCAGCTTATCCCTAGGGTTGCTCGAGACCCAGTACTTC
TRBJ2-5,TRBV12-3/TRBV12-4,NA,NA,CASSFLWLSETQYF,TGTGCCAGCAGTTTTCTTTGGCTATCGGAGACCCAGTACTTC
TRBJ2-5,TRBV20-1,NA,many,CSARGPGLTAQYF,TGCAGTGCTAGAGGCCCAGGGTTAACGGCCCAGTACTTC
TRBJ1-5,TRBV6-5,NA,few,CASSYDQNNQPQHF,TGTGCCAGCAGTTACGATCAGAACAATCAGCCCCAGCATTTT
TRBJ2-7,TRBV4-2,NA,many,CASSPQASVSYEQYF,TGTGCCAGCTCACCGCAGGCCTCAGTCTCCTACGAGCAGTACTTC
TRBJ1-5,TRBV7-2,TRBD1,many,CASGERQGADQPQHF,TGTGCCAGCGGGGAAAGACAGGGGGCTGATCAGCCCCAGCATTTT
TRBJ2-7,TRBV2,NA,many,CASNGGADEQYF,TGTGCCAGCAACGGGGGCGCAGACGAGCAGTACTTC
TRBJ2-7,TRBV2,NA,NA,CASSEEGRTGSEQYF,TGTGCCAGCAGTGAAGAGGGTCGGACGGGTTCCGAGCAGTACTTC
TRBJ1-2,TRBV4-2,NA,many,CASSHLEGNYGYTF,TGTGCCAGCAGCCACCTAGAGGGGAACTATGGCTACACCTTC
TRBJ1-6,TRBV7-2,NA,NA,CASSLGGWAALHF,TGTGCCAGCAGCTTAGGGGGGTGGGCTGCCCTCCACTTT
TRBJ2-7,TRBV7-9,TRBD1,few,CASSFSGGASYEQYF,TGTGCCAGCAGCTTCTCAGGGGGCGCCTCCTACGAGCAGTACTTC
TRBJ2-7,TRBV6-1,TRBD2,many,CASSDAGGADEQYF,TGTGCCAGCAGTGACGCGGGGGGGGCGGACGAGCAGTACTTC
TRBJ2-7,TRBV7-2,TRBD1,many,CASSLVRDRGGEQYF,TGTGCCAGCAGCTTAGTCCGGGACAGGGGTGGGGAGCAGTACTTC
TRBJ2-7,TRBV10-3,TRBD2,many,CAISERIAGAYEQYF,TGTGCCATCAGTGAGCGAATAGCGGGGGCCTACGAGCAGTACTTC
TRBJ2-7,TRBV6-5,TRBD2,NA,CASSLGLAYPYEQYF,TGTGCCAGCAGTTTGGGACTAGCCTACCCCTACGAGCAGTACTTC
TRBJ1-6,TRBV30,TRBD1,NA,CACYHFTGDNSPLHF,TGTGCCTGCTACCACTTCACAGGGGACAATTCACCCCTCCACTTT